The sequence of this TCR beta chain was determined in a study of cytomegalovirus exposure and HLA in healthy donors. Primers: 60 Vbeta forward and 13 Jbeta reverse. The data were produced by immunoSEQ multiplex PCR, yet TCRdb's version contains in-frame clones alone and is incomplete. Of 120,000 or so clones listed, more than 60% were seen once; the top ten hold 6.2%. V was clipped by 6 bases and J by 10 bases, with 9 bases between them. The germline V gene encodes CDR1 SNHLY and CDR2 FYNNEI. CDR3 length: 10 residues. This chain connects TRBV2 to TRBJ1-2, with TRBD1 as a possible D gene (6 bases). This sequence was found in a man aged 25-40 years in good health and CMV-seropositive. The source material was PBMCs. CDR3 DNA sequence: TGTGCCAGCAGACGACAGGACTACACCTTC. It translates to CASRRQDYTF.